Following are 26 T cell receptor beta chains from one sample sequenced in a study of blood T cells in healthy people across ages. Primers used in a second PCR of roughly 6 to 11 cycles were a sample-barcoded 5' primer and a J-beta primer mix. From the 5' RACE reads, TCRdb called clonotypes with MiXCR, one entry per CDR3 protein. This table has roughly 800,000 distinct CDR3 sequences, 58% appearing once. Sequences were obtained from blood. These receptors all stem from a man aged 25-45 years in good health.

The chain couples TRBV20-1 to TRBJ2-1; D gene uncertain. Germline V CDR1 and CDR2: DFQATT, SNEGSKA (reference sequence). Trimming took 4 bases from V and 5 from J, leaving 9 bases between them. The length of the CDR3 is 12 residues. The CDR3, as DNA: TGCAGTGCTATGCCTGTAAACAATGAGCAGTTCTTC. It encodes CSAMPVNNEQFF.

This clonotype was counted a single time. The chain is built from TRBV2 and TRBJ2-4; 7 positions agree with TRBD1. This CDR3 has 12 amino acids. After removal of 8 bases from V and 10 bases from J, the junction contained 8 bases not matched to a gene. Germline CDR1 is SNHLY and CDR2 is FYNNEI. The CDR3 bases are TGTGCCAGCGCCCAGGGGGTTTCGATTCAGTACTTC. Translation: CASAQGVSIQYF.

This clonotype has only a few counts. The chain recombines TRBV7-2 with TRBJ2-7; 7 positions agree with TRBD1. V trimming: 7 bases; J trimming: 2 bases; junction bases outside the gene matches: 17. The CDR3 has 17 residues. Germline V gene sequence: CDR1 SGHTA, CDR2 FQGNSA. DNA of the CDR3: TGTGCCAGCACCGCACGACATGGACAGGAAAAAGCCTACGAGCAGTACTTC. Amino acids: CASTARHGQEKAYEQYF. Full variable domain (outside the CDR3, taken from reference TRBV7-2 and TRBJ2-7): GAGVSQSPSNKVTEKGKDVELRCDPISGHTALYWYRQSLGQGLEFLIYFQGNSAPDKSGLPSDRFSAERTGGSVSTLTIQRTQQEDSAVYLCASTARHGQEKAYEQYFGPGTRLTVT.

The rearrangement uses TRBV7-2 and TRBJ2-1; no definite D call. The CDR3 loop spans 13 amino acids. Looked up from germline, CDR1 is SGHTA and CDR2 is FQGNSA. V lost 2 bases and J 12 bases, leaving 14 bases between the germline ends. CDR3 loop: CASSLMGDCTQFF. The CDR3 DNA reads as TGTGCCAGCAGCTTAATGGGCGACTGTACGCAGTTCTTC.

The sample holds a few counts of this clonotype. The V gene is TRBV20-1, the J gene TRBJ2-7, with 7 bases fitting TRBD2. Trimming cost V 2 bases and J 2 bases; bases outside gene matches: 3. The CDR3 length is 13 residues. Germline V gene sequence: CDR1 DFQATT, CDR2 SNEGSKA (reference sequence). The CDR3 reads CSARTSDTYEQYF. For the CDR3, the DNA is TGCAGTGCTAGAACTAGCGATACCTACGAGCAGTACTTC.

The V gene is TRBV28, the J gene TRBJ1-2; D is ambiguous. V lost 1 base to trimming and J lost 7 bases, with 13 bases between them. Germline V gives CDR1 MDHEN, CDR2 SYDVKM. There are 14 residues in the CDR3. The CDR3 bases are TGTGCCAGCAGTTTATATAATTCTATTGCTGGCTACACCTTC. Its translation is CASSLYNSIAGYTF.

CDR3 region: CASSPNKGARSPLHF. The DNA for the CDR3 is TGTGCCAGCAGCCCCAATAAGGGGGCGCGTTCACCCCTCCACTTT. The rearrangement uses TRBV7-2 and TRBJ1-6; 7 positions agree with TRBD1. Losses at the gene ends were 5 bases for V and 9 bases for J; bases not matched to a gene: 10. The CDR3 loop spans 15 amino acids. CDR1 SGHTA and CDR2 FQGNSA come from the germline V gene. Looking up the rest from reference TRBV7-2 and TRBJ1-6 gives the full variable domain: GAGVSQSPSNKVTEKGKDVELRCDPISGHTALYWYRQSLGQGLEFLIYFQGNSAPDKSGLPSDRFSAERTGGSVSTLTIQRTQQEDSAVYLCASSPNKGARSPLHFGNGTRLTVT.

The V and J genes are TRBV6-2 or TRBV6-3 and TRBJ2-5; D remains ambiguous. Trimming shortened V by 5 bases and J by 0 bases, and 7 bases separated the two germline ends. The germline V gene has CDR1 MNHEY and CDR2 SVGEGT. The CDR3 covers 13 residues. CDR3: CASSAQHQETQYF. Here the CDR3 DNA reads TGTGCCAGCAGTGCCCAGCACCAAGAGACCCAGTACTTC.

The chain couples TRBV7-8 to TRBJ2-3, with D perhaps matching TRBD1 (5 bases). Per the germline V gene, CDR1 is SGHVS and CDR2 is FQNEAQ. This CDR3 spans 14 amino acids. Trimming removed 0 bases at V and 8 bases at J, with 12 bases between. CDR3 sequence: CASSLALDRFTQYF. The DNA of the CDR3 is TGTGCCAGCAGCTTAGCGCTTGACAGATTTACGCAGTATTTT.

This clonotype turned up a few times. V is TRBV12-3 or TRBV12-4 and J is TRBJ2-5; TRBD1 matches 7 bases. The CDR3 spans 13 residues. J gave up 3 bases and V 6 bases, and 4 bases lay outside the gene matches. The CDR3 here is CASRTGSKETQYF. DNA of the CDR3: TGTGCCAGCAGGACAGGGTCAAAAGAGACCCAGTACTTC.

With respect to this clonotype: Being one base from a much bigger clone, this may be a read error. The chain carries TRBV12-5 and TRBJ2-5, with no clear D. The CDR3 covers 11 residues. Germline CDR1 reads LGHNT; CDR2 reads FRNRAP. Trimming removed 5 bases from V and 11 bases from J, with 12 bases in between. The chain's CDR3 is CASGVGIRQYF. As DNA, the CDR3 is TGTGCTAGTGGTGTGGGTATCCGGCAGTACTTC.

The V gene is TRBV28, the J gene TRBJ2-7; 8 nucleotides align to TRBD2. Germline V lookup: CDR1 MDHEN, CDR2 SYDVKM. Trimming at V came to 7 bases and at J to 0 bases, leaving 8 bases not matched to a gene. The CDR3 spans 15 residues. CDR3 DNA: TGTGCCAGCACTTACGGGGGGGGGAGCTCCTACGAGCAGTACTTC. Protein product: CASTYGGGSSYEQYF.

V usage is TRBV6-2 or TRBV6-3 and J usage is TRBJ1-5; no definite D call. Germline V lookup: CDR1 MNHEY, CDR2 SVGEGT. The CDR3 totals 15 residues. The germline V and J ends were trimmed by 6 bases and 7 bases, with 19 bases remaining between them. The CDR3 here is CASSFLSPIDQPQHF. In nucleotides, the CDR3 is TGTGCCAGCAGCTTTTTATCCCCCATTGACCAGCCCCAGCATTTT.

V is TRBV20-1 and J is TRBJ2-6, with unresolved D. The CDR3 length is 16 residues. Germline V gives CDR1 DFQATT, CDR2 SNEGSKA (reference sequence). Trimming shortened V by 0 bases and J by 4 bases, and 13 bases separated the two germline ends. The CDR3 region has the DNA TGCAGTGCTAGAGATCCGGCTCATGCCGGGGCCAACGTCCTGACTTTC. This gives the protein CSARDPAHAGANVLTF.

The V call is TRBV29-1, the J call TRBJ1-2, with no clear D. Germline CDR1 is SQVTM and CDR2 is ANQGSEA. With 4 bases removed from V and 1 base from J, the gap between germline ends came to 7 bases. CDR3 length equals 12 residues. In DNA, the CDR3 is TGCAGCGTTGGAGAGTTTAACTATGGCTACACCTTC. Translation gives CSVGEFNYGYTF.

The V gene is TRBV11-2, the J gene TRBJ2-6; D call uncertain. Deletions cut 4 bases from V and 0 bases from J, with 7 bases between. CDR3 size: 15 residues. Germline V gives CDR1 SGHAT, CDR2 FQNNGV. The DNA for the CDR3 is TGTGCCAGCAGCTCTGATATCTCTGGGGCCAACGTCCTGACTTTC. It is translated as CASSSDISGANVLTF.

This clonotype was counted once. This chain links TRBV6-5 with TRBJ2-1; D is uncertain. Germline V CDR1 and CDR2: MNHEY, SVGAGI. This CDR3 region has 9 residues. Trimming stripped 10 bases from V and 12 bases from J, with 10 bases between. CDR3 bases: TGTGCCACCACACCGTGGCAGTTCTTC. Protein product: CATTPWQFF.

This clonotype showed up just a few times. The rearrangement links TRBV20-1 to TRBJ2-1; D is possibly TRBD2 (5 bases). Germline CDR1 and CDR2: DFQATT and SNEGSKA (reference sequence). The CDR3 runs 14 residues. V lost 1 base and J 7 bases, leaving 14 bases between the germline ends. The CDR3 loop reads CSARAGSVWNEQFF. The CDR3 bases are TGCAGTGCTAGAGCGGGTAGCGTTTGGAATGAGCAGTTCTTC.

This clonotype was recorded a few times. The gene calls are TRBV7-2 and TRBJ1-6; possibly TRBD1 for D (5 bases). Trimming cost V 7 bases and J 5 bases, with 12 bases left between them. The length of the CDR3 is 14 residues. Germline V CDR1 and CDR2: SGHTA, FQGNSA. The CDR3 DNA is TGTGCCAGCACCGAAGACAGTGATAATTCACCCCTCCACTTT. Residues: CASTEDSDNSPLHF. Drawing the rest from reference TRBV7-2 and TRBJ1-6, the complete variable domain is GAGVSQSPSNKVTEKGKDVELRCDPISGHTALYWYRQSLGQGLEFLIYFQGNSAPDKSGLPSDRFSAERTGGSVSTLTIQRTQQEDSAVYLCASTEDSDNSPLHFGNGTRLTVT.

This clonotype came up a few times. CDR3 sequence: CASSEARSSYEQYF. The CDR3 nucleotides are TGTGCCAGCAGCGAGGCCAGGAGCTCCTACGAGCAGTACTTC. The chain combines TRBV3-1 with TRBJ2-7; no clear D. This CDR3 has 14 amino acids. CDR1 is LGHDT, CDR2 YNNKEL, per germline (reference sequence). V was pared by 5 bases and J by 0 bases, with 11 bases between.

The CDR3 DNA is TGTGCCAGCAATATACAGGGGGGCGAGCAGTACTTC. It is translated as CASNIQGGEQYF. V and J are TRBV12-3 or TRBV12-4 and TRBJ2-7; TRBD1 aligns across 8 bases. Unmatched junction bases numbered 5, after V lost 7 bases and J lost 6 bases. This CDR3 spans 12 amino acids.

This clonotype was counted many times. The chain is built from TRBV29-1 and TRBJ2-1; 10 bases fit TRBD2. Germline V lookup: CDR1 SQVTM, CDR2 ANQGSEA. The CDR3 sequence is 11 residues long. This CDR3 reads CSAGGWDEQFF. DNA for the CDR3: TGCTCAGCGGGAGGGTGGGATGAGCAGTTCTTC.

The genes are TRBV30 and TRBJ1-2; 8 bases align to TRBD1. J gave up 0 bases and V 3 bases, and 3 bases lay outside the gene matches. The germline gives CDR1 GTSNPN, CDR2 SVGIG (reference sequence). The CDR3 runs 14 residues. The CDR3 protein is CAWRQGASNYGYTF. In DNA form, the CDR3 reads TGTGCCTGGAGGCAGGGGGCATCTAACTATGGCTACACCTTC.

This clonotype has only a few counts. This chain links TRBV18 with TRBJ2-3; TRBD2 aligns across 9 bases. The J segment lost 4 bases and the V segment lost 3 bases, leaving 8 bases of the junction unmatched. The germline gives CDR1 KGHSH, CDR2 LQKENI. CDR3 size: 16 residues. The CDR3: CASSPTGGGEPDTQYF. The CDR3 bases are TGTGCCAGCTCACCGACCGGCGGGGGGGAACCAGATACGCAGTATTTT.

The rearrangement links TRBV7-3 to TRBJ2-1; 8 nucleotides match TRBD2. Germline V gene data show CDR1 as SGHTA and CDR2 as FQGTGA. This CDR3 spans 17 amino acids. Unmatched junction bases numbered 6, after V lost 1 base and J lost 1 base. The CDR3 sequence: CASSLNPAGVSYNEQFF. DNA of the CDR3: TGTGCCAGCAGCTTAAATCCAGCGGGAGTATCCTACAATGAGCAGTTCTTC. The full variable domain, in which reference TRBV7-3 and TRBJ2-1 provide the parts outside the CDR3, is GAGVSQTPSNKVTEKGKYVELRCDPISGHTALYWYRQSLGQGPEFLIYFQGTGAADDSGLPNDRFFAVRPEGSVSTLKIQRTERGDSAVYLCASSLNPAGVSYNEQFFGPGTRLTVL.

The rearrangement links TRBV20-1 to TRBJ2-7; possible D gene TRBD1, 6 bases. Germline CDR1 DFQATT, CDR2 SNEGSKA (reference sequence). V was cut by 6 bases and J by 0 bases, with 12 bases left in between. The CDR3 is 13 residues long. The CDR3 coding sequence is TGCAGTGCGGTACAGGGACGCTCCTACGAGCAGTACTTC. It translates to CSAVQGRSYEQYF.